The rows below give T cell receptor beta chains drawn from one sample of a study of ipilimumab plus nivolumab after autologous stem cell transplantation. Sequenced by immunoSEQ multiplex PCR; TCRdb stores in-frame clones only, minus some. There are tens of thousands of clones in the sample; roughly 92% occur only once, and roughly 0.9% lies in the top ten. The source material was PBMCs, sampled in a trial of ipilimumab plus nivolumab as post-transplant consolidation. The receptors were gathered from a male donor with multiple myeloma. CDR3s include the opening cysteine and the closing phenylalanine or tryptophan. The D gene is left open where the match is weak. Where a row states a size, it is once, few, many or the class of an expanded clone; other rows omit it.

>NA|TRBJ1-5|TRBV28|11|NA
CASSLFGPQHF
TGTGCCAGCAGCCTGTTTGGACCCCAGCATTTT
>NA|TRBJ2-7|TRBV6-6|14|NA
CASTAIGLNYEQYF
TGTGCCAGCACCGCTATCGGCTTAAATTACGAGCAGTACTTC
>NA|TRBJ2-2|TRBV28|14|NA
CASYRGAGTGELFF
TGTGCTTCTTATAGGGGGGCCGGCACCGGGGAGCTGTTTTTT
>NA|TRBJ1-6|TRBV7-2|15|TRBD1
CASSLRGPGRSPLHF
TGTGCCAGCAGTCTTAGGGGGCCCGGCAGGTCACCCCTCCACTTT
>NA|TRBJ2-7|TRBV19|15|NA
CASSIDPRNAYEQYF
TGTGCCAGTAGTATAGATCCTCGGAACGCCTACGAGCAGTACTTC
>NA|TRBJ2-3|TRBV19|16|TRBD2
CASSFQLAGSADTQYF
TGTGCCAGTAGTTTTCAGCTAGCGGGGAGTGCAGATACGCAGTATTTT
>NA|TRBJ1-6|TRBV28|17|TRBD1
CASSLFSGQGSYSPLHF
TGTGCCAGCAGTTTATTTTCCGGACAGGGGTCATATTCACCCCTCCACTTT
>NA|TRBJ2-7|TRBV18|15|TRBD2
CASSPSGGSSYEQYF
TGTGCCAGCTCACCTAGCGGGGGGAGCTCCTACGAGCAGTACTTC
>NA|TRBJ2-7|TRBV6-5|15|NA
CASRLEGTAVGEQYF
TGTGCCAGCAGGTTAGAGGGGACCGCGGTGGGCGAGCAGTACTTC
>NA|TRBJ2-3|TRBV7-2|16|TRBD1
CASSLQATGVTDTQYF
TGTGCCAGCAGCTTACAGGCAACAGGGGTCACAGATACGCAGTATTTT
>NA|TRBJ1-3|TRBV13|14|NA
CASREGLSGNTIYF
TGTGCCAGCAGGGAGGGGTTGTCTGGAAACACCATATATTTT
>once|TRBJ2-7|TRBV18|14|TRBD1
CASSPMGQSYEQYF
TGTGCCAGCTCACCGATGGGACAGTCCTACGAGCAGTACTTC
>once|TRBJ1-2|TRBV19|12|NA
CASRDRPDGYTF
TGTGCCAGTAGGGACAGACCCGATGGCTACACCTTC
>once|TRBJ1-4|TRBV10-2|15|NA
CASSVAGATNEKLFF
TGCGCCAGCAGTGTTGCGGGGGCAACTAATGAAAAACTGTTTTTT
>once|TRBJ2-3|TRBV19|15|NA
CASSMIYGGTDTQYF
TGTGCCAGTAGTATGATTTACGGGGGCACAGATACGCAGTATTTT
>once|TRBJ2-5|TRBV27|16|TRBD1
CASSAVGQGAWETQYF
TGTGCCAGCAGTGCGGTAGGACAGGGGGCATGGGAGACCCAGTACTTC
>NA|TRBJ1-4|TRBV11-2|14|NA
CASSLGGGNEKLFF
TGTGCCAGCAGCTTGGGAGGGGGTAATGAAAAACTGTTTTTT
>NA|TRBJ1-5|TRBV2|17|TRBD1
CASSEAGRGTGSETQHF
TGTGCCAGCAGTGAAGCAGGGAGGGGGACAGGGTCTGAGACCCAGCATTTT
>NA|TRBJ2-3|TRBV27|15|NA
CASSRSRGTTDTQYF
TGTGCCAGCAGTCGATCCAGGGGTACCACAGATACGCAGTATTTT
>NA|TRBJ2-7|TRBV5-4|13|TRBD1
CASRSTGDYEQYF
TGTGCCAGCAGGTCGACAGGGGATTACGAGCAGTACTTC
>NA|TRBJ2-7|TRBV28|12|NA
CASSLSAYEQYF
TGTGCCAGCAGTTTATCAGCCTACGAGCAGTACTTC
>once|TRBJ2-7|TRBV28|14|TRBD1
CASSWTGGEYEQYF
TGTGCCAGCAGTTGGACAGGGGGCGAGTACGAGCAGTACTTC
>NA|TRBJ1-4|TRBV4-3|16|NA
CASSQGHWGSGEKLFF
TGCGCCAGCAGCCAAGGGCATTGGGGGTCTGGTGAAAAACTGTTTTTT
>NA|TRBJ1-3|TRBV6-1|15|NA
CASSPLTGSGNTIYF
TGTGCCAGCAGTCCGCTGACGGGCTCTGGAAACACCATATATTTT
>NA|TRBJ2-5|TRBV18|17|TRBD2
CASSPWRVAGRQETQYF
TGTGCCAGCTCACCGTGGCGGGTAGCGGGGCGTCAAGAGACCCAGTACTTC
>NA|TRBJ2-7|TRBV5-5|12|NA
CASSLRGEEQYF
TGTGCCAGCAGCTTGCGTGGGGAAGAGCAGTACTTC
>NA|TRBJ2-6|TRBV14|18|TRBD1
CASGDRGAPHSGANVLTF
TGTGCCAGCGGGGACAGGGGAGCCCCTCACTCTGGGGCCAACGTCCTGACTTTC
>few|TRBJ1-1|TRBV18|16|NA
CASSSRDLPPNTEAFF
TGTGCCAGCTCATCCCGGGACCTTCCCCCGAACACTGAAGCTTTCTTT
>NA|TRBJ2-3|TRBV15|18|TRBD2
CATSRSWTSGRGVDTQYF
TGTGCCACCAGCAGATCTTGGACTAGCGGGAGAGGGGTAGATACGCAGTATTTT
>NA|TRBJ2-3|TRBV5-4|15|NA
CASSPGGASTDTQYF
TGTGCCAGCAGCCCTGGGGGCGCGAGCACAGATACGCAGTATTTT
>NA|TRBJ1-4|TRBV10-2|14|NA
CASSVMGPNEKLFF
TGCGCCAGCAGTGTAATGGGGCCTAATGAAAAACTGTTTTTT
>NA|TRBJ1-4|TRBV7-2|15|NA
CASSFFGTENEKLFF
TGTGCCAGCAGCTTCTTCGGGACGGAGAATGAAAAACTGTTTTTT